Included here is one TCR beta chain sequence, with context. What it binds is not known. The CDR3 is 14 residues long. Germline V lookup: CDR1 MDHEN, CDR2 SYDVKM. The V end was cut by 6 bases, the J end by 4 bases, with 15 bases between. Measured with immunoSEQ multiplex PCR; TCRdb has only the in-frame clones, and not every one. The data contain tens of thousands of clones, approximately 89% of them singletons. This record comes from a study of T cell responses to AZD1222 COVID-19 vaccine. Study-level results: Donors were mostly white British, more females; clonal diversity possibly underestimated. Seropositive at baseline were only a handful of AZD1222 recipients.

The clonotype comes from an adult in good health. The chain uses TRBV28 and TRBJ1-2; D uncertain. The sample consisted of peripheral blood, taken on day 0 of MenACWY control vaccination. In DNA, the CDR3 is TGTGCCAGCAGCTCATCCCTCCTCCCCTATGGCTACACCTTC. Amino acids: CASSSSLLPYGYTF.